The rows below give T cell receptor beta chains drawn from one sample of a study of regulatory T cells in long-lasting Graves disease. TCRdb re-analysed the multiplex PCR reads in MiXCR, keeping a single row per CDR3 protein. The sample holds 580,000 or so distinct CDR3 sequences, 15% to 20% seen once. Another study also made use of these data, one on T cells in Graves' hyperthyroidism and ophthalmopathy.

Specimen: peripheral blood mononuclear cells (PBMCs), collected at new diagnosis, from a patient treated with antithyroid drugs. These receptor sequences come from a man between 18 and 35 years old with Graves disease. The CDR3 runs from the conserved cysteine through the conserved F or W. D genes are given only for firm matches. A clone size is listed for some rows: how often the clone was seen (once, few, many), or a class if it is expanded.

j_call d_call v_call clone_size cdr3_aa cdr3_nt
TRBJ2-1 NA TRBV27 many CASSLVPIGQNEQFF TGTGCCAGCAGTCTAGTCCCCATCGGACAGAATGAGCAGTTCTTC
TRBJ1-4 TRBD1 TRBV7-2 many CASSRRTGVVNEKLFF TGTGCCAGCAGCCGAAGGACAGGGGTAGTTAATGAAAAACTGTTTTTT
TRBJ1-3 NA TRBV20-1 once CSPRQASGNTIYF TGCAGCCCAAGACAGGCTTCTGGAAACACCATATATTTT
TRBJ2-7 TRBD2 TRBV6-2/TRBV6-3 NA CATFSSGRAYEQYF TGTGCCACTTTTTCTAGCGGGAGAGCCTACGAGCAGTACTTC
TRBJ2-5 NA TRBV6-2/TRBV6-3 few CASSYPSGTYLQETQYF TGTGCCAGCAGTTACCCCTCGGGGACATACCTTCAAGAGACCCAGTACTTC
TRBJ1-1 NA TRBV6-1 NA CASRSQRRRNTEAFF TGTGCCAGCAGATCTCAAAGACGCCGGAACACTGAAGCTTTCTTT
TRBJ1-1 TRBD1 TRBV28 many CASSPYTGANTEAFF TGTGCCAGCAGTCCCTATACAGGGGCGAACACTGAAGCTTTCTTT
TRBJ1-3 NA TRBV30 few CALGRAGSGNTIYF TGTGCCCTTGGCAGGGCTGGCTCTGGAAACACCATATATTTT
TRBJ1-2 NA TRBV9 NA CASSVGPGNYGYTF TGTGCCAGCAGCGTAGGTCCGGGGAACTATGGCTACACCTTC
TRBJ2-7 NA TRBV7-9 many CASSGPKGGSSMNEQYF TGTGCCAGCAGCGGTCCGAAGGGGGGCTCTAGCATGAACGAGCAGTACTTC
TRBJ2-3 NA TRBV10-1 NA CASRDLEKPTDTQYF TGCGCCAGCAGGGACCTAGAGAAACCAACAGATACGCAGTATTTT
TRBJ1-6 TRBD1 TRBV28 few CASIDRGNSPLHF TGTGCCAGCATAGACAGGGGAAATTCACCCCTCCACTTT
TRBJ2-3 TRBD1 TRBV18 few CASSWRQGASTDTQYF TGTGCCAGCTCCTGGCGGCAGGGGGCTAGCACAGATACGCAGTATTTT
TRBJ2-7 NA TRBV5-1 NA CASSTTGNPYEQYF TGCGCCAGCAGCACTACAGGTAACCCCTACGAGCAGTACTTC
TRBJ2-3 NA TRBV6-5 many CASSYSAYADTQYF TGTGCCAGCAGTTACTCGGCGTACGCAGATACGCAGTATTTT
TRBJ2-3 TRBD2 TRBV12-3/TRBV12-4 many CASSITVGLAGNTTDTQYF TGTGCCAGCAGTATAACGGTAGGGCTAGCGGGTAACACGACAGATACGCAGTATTTT
TRBJ2-2 NA TRBV3-1 NA CASSQASGNTGELFF TGTGCCAGCAGCCAAGCATCCGGTAACACCGGGGAGCTGTTTTTT
TRBJ2-1 NA TRBV5-1 NA CASMKGLAYNEQFF TGCGCCAGCATGAAGGGACTTGCTTACAATGAGCAGTTCTTC
TRBJ2-4 TRBD1 TRBV29-1 once CSSRQGDIQYF TGCAGCTCAAGACAGGGGGACATTCAGTACTTC
TRBJ2-1 TRBD2 TRBV28 many CASTPPGLALNEQFF TGTGCCAGCACGCCCCCGGGACTAGCTTTGAATGAGCAGTTCTTC
TRBJ2-3 NA TRBV11-2 few CASSLTGSNTDTQYF TGTGCCAGCAGCTTAACCGGCTCGAACACAGATACGCAGTATTTT
TRBJ2-3 TRBD1 TRBV6-1 few CASTKKGTGDMTDTQYF TGTGCCAGCACTAAAAAGGGGACAGGGGATATGACAGATACGCAGTATTTT
TRBJ1-1 TRBD1 TRBV6-2/TRBV6-3 NA CASRGTGFPKAEALF TGTGCCAGCAGAGGGACAGGTTTTCCTAAGGCTGAAGCTCTCTTT
TRBJ2-2 TRBD2 TRBV18 NA CASLIAGVGTGELFF TGTGCCAGCTTAATAGCGGGAGTCGGCACCGGGGAGCTGTTTTTT
TRBJ1-1 NA TRBV12-3/TRBV12-4 many CASSLQPNTEAFF TGTGCCAGCAGTTTACAGCCGAACACTGAAGCTTTCTTT
TRBJ2-5 TRBD1 TRBV6-1 many CASSPTGGKTQYF TGTGCCAGCAGTCCTACAGGGGGAAAGACCCAGTACTTC
TRBJ2-2 NA TRBV7-2 NA CASSSAIGVGELFF TGTGCCAGCAGCTCAGCGATAGGAGTGGGGGAGCTGTTTTTT
TRBJ2-1 NA TRBV14 NA CASSPTRLRNYNEQFF TGTGCCAGCAGCCCCACCCGACTACGAAACTACAATGAGCAGTTCTTC
TRBJ1-1 NA TRBV11-2 many CASSLDHKGTEAFF TGTGCCAGCAGCTTAGATCACAAGGGCACTGAAGCTTTCTTT
TRBJ1-2 TRBD1 TRBV27 many CASSLGRTGYGYTF TGTGCCAGCAGTTTAGGACGGACAGGCTATGGCTACACCTTC
TRBJ1-5 NA TRBV7-6 few CASSSTTGVWDNQPQHF TGTGCCAGCAGCTCGACTACTGGGGTTTGGGACAATCAGCCCCAGCATTTT
TRBJ2-7 TRBD1 TRBV4-1 NA CASSQDPGGNYEQYF TGCGCCAGCAGCCAAGATCCAGGGGGCAACTACGAGCAGTACTTC
TRBJ1-1 TRBD1 TRBV20-1 many CSARSRGQGLTEAFF TGCAGTGCTAGATCCAGGGGGCAGGGGCTCACTGAAGCTTTCTTT
TRBJ1-2 TRBD1 TRBV2 many CARTTGISYGYTF TGTGCCAGGACGACAGGGATTAGCTATGGCTACACCTTC
TRBJ2-5 TRBD2 TRBV6-1 few CASSPPGTIETQYF TGTGCCAGCAGCCCTCCCGGGACTATAGAGACCCAGTACTTC
TRBJ2-1 TRBD2 TRBV28 few CASSSSGTSGSTYNEQFF TGTGCCAGCAGTTCTTCCGGGACTAGCGGGAGCACCTACAATGAGCAGTTCTTC